The 22 T cell receptor beta chains reported below all come from one sample, sequenced in a study of T-cell memory formation after mild COVID-19 (dated by TCRdb to the early 2020s). The method behind the library was 5' RACE. Sequencing was performed on an Illumina NovaSeq 6000. TCRdb passed the public sequencing reads through fastp at Q25 and MiXCR, retaining productive beta sequences. Rows with a matching CDR3 protein are joined into one entry that keeps the most common DNA and genes. This sample comprises around 200,000 distinct CDR3 sequences, about 10% of them detected only once. Jointly, the top ten make up approximately 3% of the sample. The sample comprised PBMCs or a T cell subset sorted from them (not recorded which). These receptors all stem from a man between 18 and 35 years old who had mild COVID-19 (a few samples of this study predate the infection). The sample titles of this study are shuffled in the database, so cell type and time point are left out; the donor was told from shared clones.

This clonotype has at least ten counts. This chain uses TRBV6-2 or TRBV6-3 with TRBJ2-1; TRBD1 aligns across 7 bases. Germline trimming cut 6 bases from V and 5 bases from J; bases unmatched to any gene: 13. Germline CDR1 and CDR2: MNHEY and SVGEGT. The CDR3 contains 16 residues. In nucleotides, the CDR3 is TGTGCCAGCAGACGACAGGGTCGCAATACAGACAATGAGCAGTTCTTC. Translated: CASRRQGRNTDNEQFF.

This clonotype turned up a few times. The chain is built from TRBV5-4 and TRBJ1-1; D may be TRBD1 (5 bases). The CDR3 runs 13 residues. Germline V lookup: CDR1 SGHNT, CDR2 YYREEE (reference sequence). The V and J ends lost 6 bases and 5 bases respectively, with 14 bases between them. CDR3 region: CASTDLGVTEAFF. The CDR3 coding sequence is TGTGCCAGCACCGACTTGGGGGTGACTGAAGCTTTCTTT.

The sample holds a few counts of this clonotype. The chain joins TRBV14 to TRBJ1-2; D unclear. Trimming removed 0 bases from V and 4 bases from J, with 9 bases in between. The CDR3 has 14 residues. Germline lookup yields CDR1 SGHDN and CDR2 FVKESK. CDR3 protein: CASSQDMTVYGYTF. The CDR3 bases are TGTGCCAGCAGCCAAGATATGACGGTCTATGGCTACACCTTC.

V usage is TRBV11-1 and J usage is TRBJ2-2; tentative D call: TRBD1 (6 bases). Germline V gives CDR1 SGHAT, CDR2 FQDESV (reference sequence). Trimming removed 5 bases from V and 0 bases from J, with 10 bases in between. This CDR3 comprises 15 residues. CDR3 nucleotides: TGTGCCAGCAGCCACGGACAGTCGAACACCGGGGAGCTGTTTTTT. It translates to CASSHGQSNTGELFF.

The V gene is TRBV25-1, the J gene TRBJ1-2; D remains ambiguous. The CDR3 covers 13 residues. CDR1 and CDR2 from the germline V gene are MGHDK and SYGVNS. Trimming pared 6 bases from V and 3 bases from J, leaving 11 bases between. The CDR3 protein is CASRQNTDYGYTF. The CDR3, as DNA: TGTGCCAGCAGGCAAAACACTGACTATGGCTACACCTTC.

This clonotype was observed a few times. The chain is built from TRBV28 and TRBJ2-7; no firm D call. CDR1 and CDR2 from the germline V gene are MDHEN and SYDVKM. The V and J ends lost 4 bases and 3 bases respectively, with 16 bases between them. The CDR3 totals 15 residues. This chain's CDR3 is CASSSASGFFYEQYV. The CDR3 nucleotides are TGTGCCAGCAGTTCGGCCTCCGGGTTCTTCTACGAGCAGTACGTC.

This clonotype was recorded at least ten times. V usage is TRBV5-6 and J usage is TRBJ2-3, with TRBD2 as a possible D gene (6 bases). V lost 4 bases, J lost 1 base, and 7 bases lay in between. Looked up from germline, CDR1 is SGHDT and CDR2 is YYEEEE. The CDR3 sequence is 13 residues long. CDR3 nucleotides: TGTGCCAGCAGCCGGAGGGGCACAGATACGCAGTATTTT. It translates to CASSRRGTDTQYF. The entire variable domain, with the rest obtained from reference TRBV5-6 and TRBJ2-3, is as follows: DAGVTQSPTHLIKTRGQQVTLRCSPKSGHDTVSWYQQALGQGPQFIFQYYEEEERQRGNFPDRFSGHQFPNYSSELNVNALLLGDSALYLCASSRRGTDTQYFGPGTRLTVL.

The chain couples TRBV4-2 to TRBJ2-1; D might be TRBD2 (5 bases). The CDR3 sequence is 17 residues long. Trimming removed 0 bases at V and 0 bases at J, with 12 bases between. Germline V gives CDR1 LGHNA, CDR2 YNFKEQ. The CDR3 DNA sequence: TGTGCCAGCAGCCAAGAGTCACATGGGAGCTCCTACAATGAGCAGTTCTTC. This sequence encodes CASSQESHGSSYNEQFF.

V is TRBV12-3 or TRBV12-4 and J is TRBJ1-5; D uncertain. V gave up 6 bases and J gave up 0 bases, with 12 bases separating them. The length of the CDR3 is 15 residues. This CDR3 is CASSPDGYSNQPQHF. In DNA form, the CDR3 reads TGTGCCAGCAGCCCCGACGGTTATAGCAATCAGCCCCAGCATTTT.

This clonotype showed up many times. This sequence joins TRBV7-3 and TRBJ2-2; D remains unclear. CDR3 size: 13 residues. Germline CDR1 and CDR2: SGHTA and FQGTGA. Trimming left V 4 bases short and J 7 bases short, with 10 bases between. The CDR3 loop reads CASSSMLGGELFF. The CDR3 DNA is TGTGCCAGCAGCTCCATGTTAGGCGGGGAGCTGTTTTTT.

This clonotype turned up a few times. The CDR3 here is CSATPGRSSTGYTF. In DNA form, the CDR3 reads TGCAGTGCTACCCCTGGCCGGAGTTCGACTGGCTACACCTTC. The chain has TRBV20-1 and TRBJ1-2; D remains unclear. The V gene lost 4 bases and the J gene lost 7 bases, with 19 bases spanning the gap. Per germline, CDR1 DFQATT and CDR2 SNEGSKA (reference sequence). The CDR3 extends over 14 amino acids.

A few counts support this clonotype. The V call is TRBV7-2, the J call TRBJ2-5, with 14 bases matching TRBD2. V lost 5 bases, J lost 4 bases, and 9 bases stayed unmatched. Germline CDR1 and CDR2: SGHTA and FQGNSA. This CDR3 is 17 amino acids long. CDR3 coding DNA: TGTGCCAGCAGCCGATTGGGACTAGCGGGGGATGGAGAGACCCAGTACTTC. Translation: CASSRLGLAGDGETQYF.

The V and J genes are TRBV18 and TRBJ2-7; 7 positions match TRBD2. CDR1 is KGHSH and CDR2 is LQKENI in the germline V gene. CDR3 length: 14 residues. Germline trimming cut 3 bases from V and 7 bases from J; bases unmatched to any gene: 9. Written as DNA, the CDR3 is TGTGCCAGCTCACCCCCGTGGGGGGGTGGAGAGCAGTACTTC. Residues: CASSPPWGGGEQYF.

This clonotype was observed a few times. The V and J genes are TRBV15 and TRBJ1-1, with D unresolved. CDR3 length equals 16 residues. Germline CDR1 and CDR2: LNHNV and YYDKDF (reference sequence). V gave up 3 bases and J gave up 1 base, with 15 bases separating them. Here the CDR3 DNA reads TGTGCCACCAGCAGCAATCAGGTGGTCGGGAACACTGAAGCTTTCTTT. This gives the protein CATSSNQVVGNTEAFF.

This clonotype was counted only a few times. The chain couples TRBV3-1 to TRBJ2-5, with a tentative D call TRBD2 (6 bases). Germline CDR1 LGHDT, CDR2 YNNKEL (reference sequence). The V end lost 10 bases, the J end lost 1 base, and 13 bases lay between the germline ends. The CDR3 is made up of 13 amino acids. The CDR3 is CATQGGVQETQYF. The CDR3 DNA follows: TGTGCCACTCAGGGCGGGGTCCAAGAGACCCAGTACTTC.

The chain uses TRBV3-1 and TRBJ1-6; no firm D call. CDR3 length: 14 residues. The germline gives CDR1 LGHDT, CDR2 YNNKEL (reference sequence). With 1 base removed from V and 8 bases from J, the gap between germline ends came to 9 bases. CDR3: CASSQVSRDSPLHF. The CDR3 DNA is TGTGCCAGCAGCCAAGTATCTCGCGATTCACCCCTCCACTTT. The variable domain in full, completed from reference TRBV3-1 and TRBJ1-6, reads DTAVSQTPKYLVTQMGNDKSIKCEQNLGHDTMYWYKQDSKKFLKIMFSYNNKELIINETVPNRFSPKSPDKAHLNLHINSLELGDSAVYFCASSQVSRDSPLHFGNGTRLTVT.

The sample holds many counts of this clonotype. The chain is built from TRBV7-2 and TRBJ1-4, with D maybe TRBD1 (5 bases). Germline V lookup: CDR1 SGHTA, CDR2 FQGNSA. The CDR3 spans 16 residues. Between the trimmed V and J ends, which lost 1 base and 8 bases, there was a span of 17 bases. CDR3 residues: CASSLVGARAFEKLFF. The CDR3 DNA reads TGTGCCAGCAGCTTAGTAGGGGCCAGGGCCTTCGAAAAACTGTTTTTT. Variable domain in full (rest from reference TRBV7-2 and TRBJ1-4): GAGVSQSPSNKVTEKGKDVELRCDPISGHTALYWYRQSLGQGLEFLIYFQGNSAPDKSGLPSDRFSAERTGGSVSTLTIQRTQQEDSAVYLCASSLVGARAFEKLFFGSGTQLSVL.

The rearrangement uses TRBV6-1 and TRBJ1-1; TRBD1 might be the D (5 bases). CDR1 MNHNS and CDR2 SASEGT come from the germline V gene. This CDR3 is 16 amino acids long. V lost 0 bases, J lost 2 bases, and 13 bases lay in between. The DNA of the CDR3 is TGTGCCAGCAGTGAAGCCCGACAGAGTAAAAACACTGAAGCTTTCTTT. Translated: CASSEARQSKNTEAFF.

This clonotype showed up just a few times. V usage is TRBV5-4 and J usage is TRBJ1-2, with TRBD1 identical over 7 bases. Trimming removed 4 bases from V and 5 bases from J; junction bases left unmatched: 2. Germline V gene lookup returns CDR1 SGHNT and CDR2 YYREEE (reference sequence). This CDR3 has 12 amino acids. The CDR3 coding sequence is TGTGCCAGCAGCGACAGGGCGTATGGCTACACCTTC. This codes for CASSDRAYGYTF.

This clonotype was detected only a few times. This CDR3 reads CASSQEGTGGGETQYF. DNA of the CDR3: TGTGCCAGCAGCCAAGAAGGGACAGGGGGAGGAGAGACCCAGTACTTC. The V call is TRBV4-2, the J call TRBJ2-5, with 11 bases identical to TRBD1. CDR1 is LGHNA and CDR2 is YNFKEQ in the germline V gene. The CDR3 loop spans 16 amino acids. Trimming took 0 bases from V and 4 from J; bases not matched to a gene: 4.

The chain carries TRBV7-9 and TRBJ2-5, with 11 positions matching TRBD1. This CDR3 is built from 16 residues. Germline loops: CDR1 SEHNR, CDR2 FQNEAQ (reference sequence). Losses at the gene ends were 3 bases for V and 2 bases for J; bases not matched to a gene: 5. CDR3 sequence (DNA): TGTGCCAGCAGCTTTGGGGACAGGGGGAGGCAAGAGACCCAGTACTTC. Its translation: CASSFGDRGRQETQYF.

This clonotype was picked up a small number of times. The chain employs TRBV9 and TRBJ1-5; D is undetermined. Trimming removed 0 bases from V and 3 bases from J, with 10 bases in between. This CDR3 region has 15 residues. Germline V gene lookup returns CDR1 SGDLS and CDR2 YYNGEE. The CDR3 here is CASSVDGRDNQPQHF. The CDR3 DNA is TGTGCCAGCAGCGTAGACGGACGGGACAATCAGCCCCAGCATTTT.